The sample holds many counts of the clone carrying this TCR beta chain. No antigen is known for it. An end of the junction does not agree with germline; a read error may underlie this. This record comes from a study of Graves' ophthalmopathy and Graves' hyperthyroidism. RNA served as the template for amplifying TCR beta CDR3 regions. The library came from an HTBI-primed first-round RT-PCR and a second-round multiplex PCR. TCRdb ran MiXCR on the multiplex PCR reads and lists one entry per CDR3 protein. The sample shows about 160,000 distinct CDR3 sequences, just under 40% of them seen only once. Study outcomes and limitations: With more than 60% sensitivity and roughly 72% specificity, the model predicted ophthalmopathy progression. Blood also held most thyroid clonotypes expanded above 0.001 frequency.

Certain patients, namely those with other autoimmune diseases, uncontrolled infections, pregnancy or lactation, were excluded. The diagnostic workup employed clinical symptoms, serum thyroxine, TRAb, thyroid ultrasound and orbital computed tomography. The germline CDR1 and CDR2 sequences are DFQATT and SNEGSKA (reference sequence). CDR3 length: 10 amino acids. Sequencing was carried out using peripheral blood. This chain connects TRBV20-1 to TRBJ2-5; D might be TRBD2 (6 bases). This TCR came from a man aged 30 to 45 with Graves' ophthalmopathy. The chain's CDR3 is CSAGSGTLSF. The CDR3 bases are TGCAGTGCCGGATCCGGGACTCTGTCCTTC.